These 21 T cell receptor beta chains were all obtained from the same sample, sequenced in a study of blood T cell repertoires in COVID-19. The assay was immunoSEQ multiplex PCR, and TCRdb's table has in-frame clones only and misses some. Among roughly 130,000 clones, almost 85% were seen once, and the ten largest hold around an eighth. The source material was peripheral blood. Receptor source: a woman in her thirties who had recovered from COVID-19.

As DNA, the CDR3 is TGTGCCAGCAGCCAAACGGCAGGGGGGCCCTATGGCTACACCTTC. It yields the protein CASSQTAGGPYGYTF. The genes are TRBV6-5 and TRBJ1-2, with 7 bases lining up with TRBD1. The CDR3 has 15 residues. J was trimmed by 4 bases and V by 6 bases; bases with no gene match: 11. CDR1 and CDR2 (germline): MNHEY, SVGAGI.

The chain has TRBV19 and TRBJ2-7; 8 bases are shared with TRBD2. Germline CDR1 LNHDA, CDR2 SQIVND (reference sequence). The junction had 8 bases not matched to a gene; V was cut back by 2 bases and J by 2 bases. The CDR3 spans 16 residues. The CDR3 nucleotides read TGTGCCAGTAGTATACGGGGGGGATCCAGTCCCTACGAGCAGTACTTC. Amino acid sequence: CASSIRGGSSPYEQYF.

This clone has a handful of counts. The V call is TRBV5-1, the J call TRBJ2-7; 7 nucleotides line up with TRBD2. This CDR3 is built from 14 residues. V trimming: 4 bases; J trimming: 3 bases; junction bases outside the gene matches: 7. The germline gives CDR1 SGHRS, CDR2 YFSETQ. The CDR3 here is CASSRGDGSYEQYF. CDR3 bases: TGCGCCAGCAGCCGGGGGGACGGCAGCTACGAGCAGTACTTC. The variable domain in full, completed from reference TRBV5-1 and TRBJ2-7, reads KAGVTQTPRYLIKTRGQQVTLSCSPISGHRSVSWYQQTPGQGLQFLFEYFSETQRNKGNFPGRFSGRQFSNSRSEMNVSTLELGDSALYLCASSRGDGSYEQYFGPGTRLTVT.

This clone was detected once. CDR3 in DNA: TGTGCCAGCAGTTCAAAGGGGTGTTCACCCCTCCACTTT. The encoded protein is CASSSKGCSPLHF. The chain is built from TRBV12-3 or TRBV12-4 and TRBJ1-6, with a weak D call TRBD1 (5 bases). The CDR3 spans 13 residues. Trimming left V 4 bases short and J 9 bases short, with 10 bases between.

This clone was picked up one time. This chain joins TRBV15 and TRBJ2-2; TRBD1 agrees at 8 bases. The CDR3 sequence is 16 residues long. Trimming took 4 bases from V and 0 from J; bases not matched to a gene: 4. CDR1 LNHNV and CDR2 YYDKDF come from the germline V gene (reference sequence). This CDR3 reads CATSNDRGSNTGELFF. As DNA, the CDR3 is TGTGCCACCAGCAACGACAGGGGATCGAACACCGGGGAGCTGTTTTTT. Complete variable domain (other parts from reference TRBV15 and TRBJ2-2): DAMVIQNPRYQVTQFGKPVTLSCSQTLNHNVMYWYQQKSSQAPKLLFHYYDKDFNNEADTPDNFQSRRPNTSFCFLDIRSPGLGDTAMYLCATSNDRGSNTGELFFGEGSRLTVL.

This clone appeared once. This rearrangement joins TRBV7-2 to TRBJ2-4, with no clear D. Germline assignment: CDR1 SGHTA and CDR2 FQGNSA. This CDR3 has 11 amino acids. Trimming shortened V by 8 bases and J by 7 bases, and 9 bases separated the two germline ends. The CDR3 nucleotides read TGTGCCAGCCGCGGAGTGAACATTCAGTACTTC. Amino acid sequence: CASRGVNIQYF.

The chain combines TRBV6-6 with TRBJ1-2; tentative D call: TRBD1 (6 bases). Looked up from germline, CDR1 is MNHNY and CDR2 is SVGAGI (reference sequence). The CDR3 consists of 13 residues. Trimming stripped 7 bases from V and 8 bases from J, with 17 bases between. The CDR3 coding sequence is TGTGCCAGCACTAATAAGTGGACAGACGGCTACACCTTC. It yields the protein CASTNKWTDGYTF.

The V call is TRBV7-9, the J call TRBJ1-4; tentative D call: TRBD1 (5 bases). The V gene's germline CDR1 is SEHNR and CDR2 FQNEAQ (reference sequence). This CDR3 spans 14 amino acids. Between the trimmed V and J ends, which lost 7 bases and 3 bases, there was a span of 12 bases. The CDR3 DNA reads TGTGCCAGCAAGGGTGAACAGGCTAATGAAAAACTGTTTTTT. It yields the protein CASKGEQANEKLFF.

The chain carries TRBV12-5 and TRBJ2-1; TRBD2 matches 11 bases. This CDR3 contains 15 residues. Germline V gene sequence: CDR1 LGHNT, CDR2 FRNRAP. V was pared by 5 bases and J by 8 bases, with 8 bases of the junction left unmatched. The CDR3 sequence is CASGIGTSGGDEQFF. CDR3 in DNA: TGTGCTAGTGGTATCGGGACTAGCGGAGGCGATGAGCAGTTCTTC. The whole variable domain, filled in from reference TRBV12-5 and TRBJ2-1, reads DARVTQTPRHKVTEMGQEVTMRCQPILGHNTVFWYRQTMMQGLELLAYFRNRAPLDDSGMPKDRFSAEMPDATLATLKIQPSEPRDSAVYFCASGIGTSGGDEQFFGPGTRLTVL.

The chain employs TRBV7-3 and TRBJ1-3; D is uncertain. V was shortened by 2 bases and J by 0 bases, with 5 bases between the two germline ends. The CDR3 has 14 amino acids. CDR1 SGHTA and CDR2 FQGTGA come from the germline V gene. The CDR3 nucleotides read TGTGCCAGCAGCTTAGCGGGCTCTGGAAACACCATATATTTT. It specifies CASSLAGSGNTIYF.

This clone was seen a single time. The CDR3 nucleotides read TGTGCCAGCAGCCCAACCGACAGGTCGTTTAACTATGGCTACACCTTC. Translating gives CASSPTDRSFNYGYTF. The genes are TRBV7-9 and TRBJ1-2, with D perhaps TRBD1 (6 bases). The V end was cut by 5 bases, the J end by 1 base, with 17 bases between. The CDR3 has 16 amino acids. Looked up from germline, CDR1 is SEHNR and CDR2 is FQNEAQ (reference sequence).

V and J are TRBV16 and TRBJ1-2, with D tentatively TRBD1 (5 bases). Germline assignment: CDR1 KGHSY and CDR2 FQNENV. This CDR3 comprises 13 residues. Between the trimmed V and J ends, which lost 2 bases and 2 bases, there was a span of 6 bases. CDR3 protein: CASSQGGNYGYTF. In nucleotides, the CDR3 is TGTGCCAGCAGCCAAGGGGGGAACTATGGCTACACCTTC.

The chain has TRBV5-8 and TRBJ2-7, with a weak D call TRBD1 (6 bases). Trimming cost V 4 bases and J 2 bases, with 13 bases left between them. CDR1 is SGHTS, CDR2 YDEGEE, per germline. The CDR3 spans 14 residues. The CDR3 spells CASSLRWGPYEQYF. The CDR3 region has the DNA TGTGCCAGCAGCCTACGGTGGGGGCCCTACGAGCAGTACTTC.

V gene TRBV5-6 combines with J gene TRBJ1-5; D is unresolved. The CDR3 loop spans 15 amino acids. Between the trimmed V and J ends, which lost 4 bases and 0 bases, there was a span of 11 bases. CDR1 SGHDT and CDR2 YYEEEE come from the germline V gene. The CDR3 loop is CASSPMPGSNQPQHF. CDR3 sequence (DNA): TGTGCCAGCAGCCCCATGCCAGGTAGCAATCAGCCCCAGCATTTT.

This chain uses TRBV6-1 with TRBJ2-7; 9 positions agree with TRBD2. V was pared by 3 bases and J by 4 bases, with 7 bases of the junction left unmatched. Germline V lookup: CDR1 MNHNS, CDR2 SASEGT. This CDR3 has 15 amino acids. The CDR3 sequence is CASSDLNSGRYEQYF. The CDR3 nucleotides read TGTGCCAGCAGTGACCTTAATAGCGGGAGATACGAGCAGTACTTC.

This clone has ten or more counts. J is TRBJ1-4 and V is TRBV5-1; 7 positions match TRBD1. The germline V gene has CDR1 SGHRS and CDR2 YFSETQ. V gave up 4 bases and J gave up 8 bases; unmatched junction bases: 8. This CDR3 comprises 14 residues. In DNA form, the CDR3 reads TGCGCCAGCAGCAGAACAGGGGCTCAAGAAAAACTGTTTTTT. Translating it yields CASSRTGAQEKLFF.

The J gene is TRBJ2-3, the V gene TRBV10-1; 10 bases map to TRBD2. Germline trimming cut 2 bases from V and 3 bases from J; bases unmatched to any gene: 11. The CDR3 has 18 amino acids. Germline V gives CDR1 WNHNN, CDR2 SYGVQD (reference sequence). Written as DNA, the CDR3 is TGCGCCAGCAGTGAGGTGGGAGCGGGAGGGCCATCGACAGATACGCAGTATTTT. Translation: CASSEVGAGGPSTDTQYF.

This chain uses TRBV27 with TRBJ1-2, with 10 bases matching TRBD1. CDR3 length: 15 amino acids. The trim removed 5 bases at V and 4 bases at J, leaving 7 bases unmatched. The germline V gene encodes CDR1 MNHEY and CDR2 SMNVEV (reference sequence). The CDR3, as DNA: TGTGCCAGCAGTCTGCGACAGGGGGCTCTCTATGGCTACACCTTC. It codes for CASSLRQGALYGYTF.

V is TRBV7-8 and J is TRBJ2-7; D might be TRBD2 (6 bases). The V gene's germline CDR1 is SGHVS and CDR2 FQNEAQ. V was shortened by 4 bases and J by 5 bases, with 9 bases between the two germline ends. There are 12 residues in the CDR3. The CDR3 nucleotides read TGTGCCAGCAGCTATGGACTAAACGAGCAGTACTTC. Its translation is CASSYGLNEQYF.

The sample holds a few counts of this clone. The J gene is TRBJ1-1, the V gene TRBV14; D may be TRBD1 (6 bases). CDR3 length: 16 amino acids. Germline assignment: CDR1 SGHDN and CDR2 FVKESK. Trimming pared 0 bases from V and 0 bases from J, leaving 11 bases between. CDR3 residues: CASSQEAWGLNTEAFF. The CDR3 DNA reads as TGTGCCAGCAGCCAAGAGGCTTGGGGGCTGAACACTGAAGCTTTCTTT.

The chain joins TRBV5-6 to TRBJ2-7, with D possibly being TRBD2 (6 bases). Deletions cut 3 bases from V and 6 bases from J, with 22 bases between. The CDR3 length is 16 residues. The V gene's germline CDR1 is SGHDT and CDR2 YYEEEE. CDR3 DNA sequence: TGTGCCAGCAGCTCCGGGTTGGGGACTGTCGAGGGCGAGCAGTACTTC. Amino acid sequence: CASSSGLGTVEGEQYF.